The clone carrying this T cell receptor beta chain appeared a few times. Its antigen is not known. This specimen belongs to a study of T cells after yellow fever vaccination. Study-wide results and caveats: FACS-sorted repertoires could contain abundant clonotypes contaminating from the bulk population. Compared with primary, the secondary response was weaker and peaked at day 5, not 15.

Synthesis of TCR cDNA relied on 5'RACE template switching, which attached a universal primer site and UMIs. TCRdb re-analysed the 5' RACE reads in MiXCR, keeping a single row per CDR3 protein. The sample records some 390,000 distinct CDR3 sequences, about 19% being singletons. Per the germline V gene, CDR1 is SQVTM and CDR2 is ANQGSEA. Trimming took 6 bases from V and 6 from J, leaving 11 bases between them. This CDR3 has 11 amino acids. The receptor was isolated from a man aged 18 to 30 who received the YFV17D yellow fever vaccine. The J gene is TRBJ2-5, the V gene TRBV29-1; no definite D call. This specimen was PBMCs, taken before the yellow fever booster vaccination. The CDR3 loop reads CSVVDRKTQYF. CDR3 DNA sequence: TGCAGCGTGGTGGATCGAAAGACCCAGTACTTC.